This TCR beta chain comes out of a study of cytomegalovirus exposure and HLA in healthy donors. This clone was observed a few times. Here immunoSEQ multiplex PCR was the method, and the copy in TCRdb shows in-frame clones only, minus some. Of about 110,000 clones in the sample, approximately 86% were seen once. V shed 6 bases, J shed 4 bases, and the junction held 6 bases outside the gene matches. Germline CDR1 reads MNHNY; CDR2 reads SVGAGI (reference sequence). The CDR3 is 14 residues long. The origin of this receptor is a young woman in good health and CMV-seronegative. The sequencing input was PBMCs. This sequence joins TRBV6-6 and TRBJ2-4; 7 bases align to TRBD1. The CDR3 coding sequence is TGTGCCAGCAGCCTCGGACAGGAAAAAAACATTCAGTACTTC. This translates into CASSLGQEKNIQYF.